This T cell receptor beta chain was identified during a study of identical twins. The CDR3 covers 14 residues. CDR1 is DFQATT and CDR2 is SNEGSKA in the germline V gene (reference sequence). Study outcomes and limitations: Beta out-of-frame sequences displayed a weaker excess of sharing between twins. Zero-insertion findings could be partly confounded by invariant cells (MAIT and iNKT cells). Carriage of fewer insertions was seen in abundant cord blood beta clonotypes, whereas memory repertoires showed none.

Template switching added a universal primer binding site, and final cDNA carried unique molecular identifiers. TCRdb independently ran MiXCR on the 5' RACE reads; one entry per CDR3 protein. The table has 1.5 million to 2 million distinct CDR3 sequences, around a third seen once. This clonotype was seen only a few times. Its antigen is currently unknown. The chain combines TRBV20-1 with TRBJ2-7; 12 nucleotides align to TRBD2. The DNA end is more similar to TRBJ2-4, so the J call may be wrong. What was sequenced was cord blood. The sequence derives from a newborn girl in good health. The chain's CDR3 is CSARLAGGQDIQYF. Written as DNA, the CDR3 is TGCAGTGCTAGGCTAGCGGGGGGGCAAGACATTCAGTACTTC.